This TCR beta chain was retrieved from a study of monozygotic twins with inflammatory bowel disease. Study-wide results and limits: Twins with IBD had fewer clonotypes in common with others than healthy twins, particularly during disease activity.

This CDR3 is built from 15 residues. Germline V gives CDR1 MGHDK, CDR2 SYGVNS. TCR libraries were prepared from 3,500 to 4,000 ng total RNA each. The template switching step added UMIs that contained a 6-nucleotide sample barcode. TCRdb reprocessed the 5' RACE reads and keeps a single row for each CDR3 protein, giving no DNA. This sample's clone table lists more than 110,000 distinct CDR3 sequences. Concerning this clonotype itself: Its antigen is as yet unknown.

Collection of an approximately 2.6 ml blood sample took place per donor. The rearrangement joins TRBV25-1 to TRBJ2-1; TCRdb calls TRBD1, which cannot be checked without DNA. The sequencing sample was made of blood. This sequence was found in a human donor with ulcerative colitis or Crohn's disease, or a healthy co-twin of an affected twin (not recorded which). CDR3 protein: CASSSAGTAYNEQFF. The full variable domain, completed using reference TRBV25-1 and TRBJ2-1, is EADIYQTPRYLVIGTGKKITLECSQTMGHDKMYWYQQDPGMELHLIHYSYGVNSTEKGDLSSESTVSRIRTEHFPLTLESARPSHTSQYLCASSSAGTAYNEQFFGPGTRLTVL.